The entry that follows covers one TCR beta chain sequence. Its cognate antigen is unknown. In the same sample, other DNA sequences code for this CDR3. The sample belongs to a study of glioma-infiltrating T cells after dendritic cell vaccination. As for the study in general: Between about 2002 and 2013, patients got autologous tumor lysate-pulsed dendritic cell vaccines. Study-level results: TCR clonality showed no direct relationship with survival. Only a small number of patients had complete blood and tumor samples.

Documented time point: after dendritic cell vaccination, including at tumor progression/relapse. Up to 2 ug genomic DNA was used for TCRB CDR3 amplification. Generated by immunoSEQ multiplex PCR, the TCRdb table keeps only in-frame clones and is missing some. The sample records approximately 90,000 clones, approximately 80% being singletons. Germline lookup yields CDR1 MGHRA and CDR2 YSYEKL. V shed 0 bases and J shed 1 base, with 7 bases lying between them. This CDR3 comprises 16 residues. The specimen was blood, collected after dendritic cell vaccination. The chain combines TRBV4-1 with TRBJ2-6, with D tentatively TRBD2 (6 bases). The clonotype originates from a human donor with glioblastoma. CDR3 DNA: TGCGCCAGCAGCCAAGATCGGGGGTCTGGGGCCAACGTCCTGACTTTC. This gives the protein CASSQDRGSGANVLTF.